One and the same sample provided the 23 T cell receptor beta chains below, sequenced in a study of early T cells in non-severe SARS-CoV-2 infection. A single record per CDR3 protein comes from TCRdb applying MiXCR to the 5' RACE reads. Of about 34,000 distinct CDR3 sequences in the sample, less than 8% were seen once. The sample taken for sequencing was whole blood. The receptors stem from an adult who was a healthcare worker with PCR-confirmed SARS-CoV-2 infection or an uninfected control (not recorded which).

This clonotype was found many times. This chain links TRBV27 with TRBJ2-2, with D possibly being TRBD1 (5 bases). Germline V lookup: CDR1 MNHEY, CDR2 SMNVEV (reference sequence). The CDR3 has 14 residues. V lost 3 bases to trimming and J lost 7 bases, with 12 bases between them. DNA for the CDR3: TGTGCCAGCAGTTTTTGGCAGGGTGGCGGGGAGCTGTTTTTT. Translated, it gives CASSFWQGGGELFF.

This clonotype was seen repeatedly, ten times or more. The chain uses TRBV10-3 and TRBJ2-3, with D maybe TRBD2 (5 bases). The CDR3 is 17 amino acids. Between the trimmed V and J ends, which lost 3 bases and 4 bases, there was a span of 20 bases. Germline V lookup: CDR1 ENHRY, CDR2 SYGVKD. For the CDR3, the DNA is TGTGCCATCAGTGACCTAGACCCAGCCGGCGGGCCAGATACGCAGTATTTT. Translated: CAISDLDPAGGPDTQYF.

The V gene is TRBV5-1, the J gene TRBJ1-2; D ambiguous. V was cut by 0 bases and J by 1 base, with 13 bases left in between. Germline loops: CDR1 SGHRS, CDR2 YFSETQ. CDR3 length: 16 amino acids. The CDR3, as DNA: TGCGCCAGCAGCTTGGTCTCCGCCGGGCTTAACTATGGCTACACCTTC. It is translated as CASSLVSAGLNYGYTF.

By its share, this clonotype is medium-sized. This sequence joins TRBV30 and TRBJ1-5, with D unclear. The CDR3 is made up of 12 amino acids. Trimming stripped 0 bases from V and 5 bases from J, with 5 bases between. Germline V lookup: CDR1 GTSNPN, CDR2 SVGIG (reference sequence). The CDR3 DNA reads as TGTGCCTGGAGTGTTAGTGATCAGCCCCAGCATTTT. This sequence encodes CAWSVSDQPQHF.

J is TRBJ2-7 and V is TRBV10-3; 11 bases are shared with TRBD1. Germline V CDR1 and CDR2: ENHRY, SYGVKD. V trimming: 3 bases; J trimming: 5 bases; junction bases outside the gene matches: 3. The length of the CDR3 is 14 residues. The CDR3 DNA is TGTGCCATCAGTGACGGACAGGGGGCCCACGAGCAGTACTTC. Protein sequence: CAISDGQGAHEQYF.

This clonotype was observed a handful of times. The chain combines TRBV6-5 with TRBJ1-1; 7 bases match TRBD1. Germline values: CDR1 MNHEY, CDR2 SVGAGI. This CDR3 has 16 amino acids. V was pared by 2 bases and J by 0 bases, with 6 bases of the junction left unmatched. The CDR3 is CASSYGTGVVNTEAFF. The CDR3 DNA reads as TGTGCCAGCAGTTACGGAACAGGGGTAGTGAACACTGAAGCTTTCTTT.

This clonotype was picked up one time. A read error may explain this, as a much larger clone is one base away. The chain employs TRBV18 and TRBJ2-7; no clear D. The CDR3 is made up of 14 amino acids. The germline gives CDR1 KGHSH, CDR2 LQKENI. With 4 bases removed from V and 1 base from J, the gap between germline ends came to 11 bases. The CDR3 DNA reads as TGTGCCAGCTCACACTCAGGCGAATCCTACGAGCAGTACTTC. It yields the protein CASSHSGESYEQYF. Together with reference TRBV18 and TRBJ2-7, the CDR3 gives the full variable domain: NAGVMQNPRHLVRRRGQEARLRCSPMKGHSHVYWYRQLPEEGLKFMVYLQKENIIDESGMPKERFSAEFPKEGPSILRIQQVVRGDSAAYFCASSHSGESYEQYFGPGTRLTVT.

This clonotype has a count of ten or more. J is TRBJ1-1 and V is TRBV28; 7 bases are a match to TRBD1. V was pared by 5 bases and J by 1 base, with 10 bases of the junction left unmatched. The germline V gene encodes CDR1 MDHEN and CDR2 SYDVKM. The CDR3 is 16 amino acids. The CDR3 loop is CASSLRTGVKNTEAFF. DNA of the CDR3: TGTGCCAGCAGTCTCCGGACAGGCGTGAAGAACACTGAAGCTTTCTTT.

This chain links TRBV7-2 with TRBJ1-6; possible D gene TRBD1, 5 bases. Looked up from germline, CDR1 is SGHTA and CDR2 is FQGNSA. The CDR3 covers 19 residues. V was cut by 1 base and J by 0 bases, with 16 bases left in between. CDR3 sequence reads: CASSLVGPALCSYNSPLHF. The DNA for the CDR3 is TGTGCCAGCAGCTTAGTGGGACCCGCACTTTGCTCCTATAATTCACCCCTCCACTTT.

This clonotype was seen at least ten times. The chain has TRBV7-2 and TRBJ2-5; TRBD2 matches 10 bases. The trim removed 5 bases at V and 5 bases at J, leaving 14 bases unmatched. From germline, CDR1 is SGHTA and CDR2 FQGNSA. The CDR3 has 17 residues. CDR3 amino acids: CASSPGGSGGPVETQYF. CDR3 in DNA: TGTGCCAGCAGCCCTGGGGGTAGCGGGGGGCCGGTGGAGACCCAGTACTTC.

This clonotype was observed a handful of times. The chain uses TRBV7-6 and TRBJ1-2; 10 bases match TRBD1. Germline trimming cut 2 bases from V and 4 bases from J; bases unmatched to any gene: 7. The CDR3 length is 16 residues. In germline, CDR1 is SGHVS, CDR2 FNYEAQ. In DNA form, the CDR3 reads TGTGCCAGCAGCTTAACCGGACAGGGGGGCGGCTATGGCTACACCTTC. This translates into CASSLTGQGGGYGYTF.

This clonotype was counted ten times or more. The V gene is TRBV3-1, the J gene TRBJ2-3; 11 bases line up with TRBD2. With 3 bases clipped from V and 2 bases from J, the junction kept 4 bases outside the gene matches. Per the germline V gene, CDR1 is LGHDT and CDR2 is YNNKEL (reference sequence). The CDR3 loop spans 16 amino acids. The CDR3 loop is CASSQWGLADTDTQYF. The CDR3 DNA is TGTGCCAGCAGCCAGTGGGGACTAGCGGACACAGATACGCAGTATTTT.

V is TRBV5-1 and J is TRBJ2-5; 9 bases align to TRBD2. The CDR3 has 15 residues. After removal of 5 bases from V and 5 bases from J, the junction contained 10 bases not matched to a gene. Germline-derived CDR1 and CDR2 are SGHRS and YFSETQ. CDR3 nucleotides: TGCGCCAGCAGACCTGGCAGCGGGGGGCCGGAGACCCAGTACTTC. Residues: CASRPGSGGPETQYF.

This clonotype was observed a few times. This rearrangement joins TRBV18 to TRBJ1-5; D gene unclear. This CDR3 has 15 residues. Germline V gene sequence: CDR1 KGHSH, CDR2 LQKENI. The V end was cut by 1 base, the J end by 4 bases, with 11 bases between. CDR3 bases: TGTGCCAGCTCACCACGCACAGTGGGAAATCAGCCCCAGCATTTT. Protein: CASSPRTVGNQPQHF.

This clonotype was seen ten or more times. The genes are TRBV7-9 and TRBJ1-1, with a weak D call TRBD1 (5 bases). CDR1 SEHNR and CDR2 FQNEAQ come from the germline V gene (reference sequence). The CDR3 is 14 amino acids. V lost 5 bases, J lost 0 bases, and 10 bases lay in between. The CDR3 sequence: CASSQTVMNTEAFF. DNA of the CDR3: TGTGCCAGCAGCCAGACAGTGATGAACACTGAAGCTTTCTTT. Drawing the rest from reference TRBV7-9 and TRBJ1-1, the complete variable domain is DTGVSQNPRHKITKRGQNVTFRCDPISEHNRLYWYRQTLGQGPEFLTYFQNEAQLEKSRLLSDRFSAERPKGSFSTLEIQRTEQGDSAMYLCASSQTVMNTEAFFGQGTRLTVV.

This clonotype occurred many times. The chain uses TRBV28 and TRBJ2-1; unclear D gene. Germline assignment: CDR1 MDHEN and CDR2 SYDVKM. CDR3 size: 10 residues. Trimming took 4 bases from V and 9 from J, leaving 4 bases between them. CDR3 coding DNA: TGTGCCAGCAGTTACCCTGAGCAGTTCTTC. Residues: CASSYPEQFF.

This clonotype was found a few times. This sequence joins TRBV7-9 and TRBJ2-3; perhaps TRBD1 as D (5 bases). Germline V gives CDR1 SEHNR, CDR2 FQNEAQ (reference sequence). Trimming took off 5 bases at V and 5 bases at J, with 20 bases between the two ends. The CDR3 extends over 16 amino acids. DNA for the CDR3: TGTGCCAGCAGCGCCCACCCGGCCAGGGTGGAAGATACGCAGTATTTT. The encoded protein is CASSAHPARVEDTQYF.

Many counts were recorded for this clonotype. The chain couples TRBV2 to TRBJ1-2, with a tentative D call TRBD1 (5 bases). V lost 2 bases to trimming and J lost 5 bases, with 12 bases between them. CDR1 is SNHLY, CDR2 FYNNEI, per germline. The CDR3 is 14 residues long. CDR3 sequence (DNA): TGTGCCAGCAGTGAACTCACAGGAAAATATGGCTACACCTTC. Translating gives CASSELTGKYGYTF.

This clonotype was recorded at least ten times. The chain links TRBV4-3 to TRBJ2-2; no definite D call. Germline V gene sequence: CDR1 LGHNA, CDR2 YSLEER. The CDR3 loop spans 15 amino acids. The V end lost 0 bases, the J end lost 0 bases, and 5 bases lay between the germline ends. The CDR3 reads CASSQDGTNTGELFF. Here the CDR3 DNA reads TGCGCCAGCAGCCAAGATGGGACGAACACCGGGGAGCTGTTTTTT.

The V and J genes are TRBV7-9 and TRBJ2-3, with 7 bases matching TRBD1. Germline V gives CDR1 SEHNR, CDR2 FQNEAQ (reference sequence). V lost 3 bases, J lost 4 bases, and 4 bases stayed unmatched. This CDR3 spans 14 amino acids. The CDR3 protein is CASSFDRAADTQYF. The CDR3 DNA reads TGTGCCAGCAGCTTTGACAGGGCGGCAGATACGCAGTATTTT.

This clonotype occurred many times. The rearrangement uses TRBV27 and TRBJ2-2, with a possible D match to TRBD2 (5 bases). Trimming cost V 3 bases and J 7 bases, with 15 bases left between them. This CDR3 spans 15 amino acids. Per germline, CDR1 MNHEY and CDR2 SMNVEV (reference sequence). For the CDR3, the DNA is TGTGCCAGCAGTTTTAACGGGGTTGACGGCGGGGAGCTGTTTTTT. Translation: CASSFNGVDGGELFF.

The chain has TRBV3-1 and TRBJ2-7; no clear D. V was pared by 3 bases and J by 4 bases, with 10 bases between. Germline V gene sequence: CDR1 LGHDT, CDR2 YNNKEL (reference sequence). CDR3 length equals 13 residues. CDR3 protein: CASSQTLGYEQYF. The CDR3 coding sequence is TGTGCCAGCAGCCAGACCCTAGGATACGAGCAGTACTTC.

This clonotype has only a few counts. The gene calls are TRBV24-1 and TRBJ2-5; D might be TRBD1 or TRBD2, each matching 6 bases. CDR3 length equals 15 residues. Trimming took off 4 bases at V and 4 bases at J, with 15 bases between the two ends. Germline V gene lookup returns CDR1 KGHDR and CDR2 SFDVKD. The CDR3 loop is CATSERTGTGETQYF. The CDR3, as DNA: TGTGCCACCAGTGAACGTACAGGGACTGGAGAGACCCAGTACTTC.